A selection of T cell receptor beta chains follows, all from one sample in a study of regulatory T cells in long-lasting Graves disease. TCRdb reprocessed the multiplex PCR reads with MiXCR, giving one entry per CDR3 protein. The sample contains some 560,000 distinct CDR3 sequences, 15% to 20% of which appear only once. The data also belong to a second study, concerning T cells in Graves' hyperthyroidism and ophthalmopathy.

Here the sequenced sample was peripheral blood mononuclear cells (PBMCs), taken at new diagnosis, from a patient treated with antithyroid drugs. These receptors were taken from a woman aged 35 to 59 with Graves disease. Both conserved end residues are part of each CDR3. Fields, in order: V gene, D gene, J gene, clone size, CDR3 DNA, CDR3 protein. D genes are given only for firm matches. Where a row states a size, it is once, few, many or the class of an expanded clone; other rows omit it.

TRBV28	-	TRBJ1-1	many	TGTGCCAGCAGTTTTACCCGGGCGGGCAACACTGAAGCTTTCTTT	CASSFTRAGNTEAFF
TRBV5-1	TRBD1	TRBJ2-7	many	TGCGCCAGCAGCTTAACCGGGACAGGGCACTACGAGCAGTACTTC	CASSLTGTGHYEQYF
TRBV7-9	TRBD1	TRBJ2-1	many	TGTGCCTCTACCGGGACAGGGGACAATGAGCAGTTCTTC	CASTGTGDNEQFF
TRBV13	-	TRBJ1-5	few	TGTGCCAGCAGCTACCCCCAGCATTTT	CASSYPQHF
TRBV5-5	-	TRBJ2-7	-	TGTGCCAGCATACTAGGGGATCCCCTTACCGGGCCCTACGAGCAGTACTTC	CASILGDPLTGPYEQYF
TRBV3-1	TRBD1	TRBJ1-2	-	TGTGTCAGCAGCCAGAGACAGGGCGGCTATGGCTACACCTTC	CVSSQRQGGYGYTF
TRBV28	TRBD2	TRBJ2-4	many	TGTGCCAGCAGTTCTTCTCTAGCGGGGGATCTAGCCAAAAACATTCAGTACTTC	CASSSSLAGDLAKNIQYF
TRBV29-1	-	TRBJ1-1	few	TGCAGCGTTTCCGGACTGGGCCTTCGGGAAGCTTTCTTT	CSVSGLGLREAFF
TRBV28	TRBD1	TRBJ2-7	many	TGTGCCAGCAGTTTACGGACAGGGATCGAGCAGTACTTC	CASSLRTGIEQYF
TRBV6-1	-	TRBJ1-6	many	TGTGCCAGCAGTGAAAATTGGGGGTATAATTCACCCCTCCACTTT	CASSENWGYNSPLHF
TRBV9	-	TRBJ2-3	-	TGTGCCAGCAGCGTAGCCCCAGGGCAAGATACGCAGTATTTT	CASSVAPGQDTQYF
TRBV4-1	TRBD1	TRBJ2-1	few	TGCGCCAGCAGCGGGAGACAGGGGGCCGGGGGGAGTGAGCAGTTCTTC	CASSGRQGAGGSEQFF
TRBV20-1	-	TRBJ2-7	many	TGCAGTGCTAGTGGCAGGAGCTCCTACGAGCAGTACTTC	CSASGRSSYEQYF
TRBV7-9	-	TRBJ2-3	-	TGTGCCAGCAGGCTAGGCCCGGGGTCGCAGTATTTT	CASRLGPGSQYF
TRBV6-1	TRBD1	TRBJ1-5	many	TGTGCCAGCAGTGAACGGACAGGGAATAGCAATCAGCCCCAGCATTTT	CASSERTGNSNQPQHF
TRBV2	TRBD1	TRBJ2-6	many	TGTGCCAGCAGTATCACAGGGGCTGGGGCCAACGTCCTGACTTTC	CASSITGAGANVLTF
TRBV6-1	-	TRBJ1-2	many	TGTGCCAGCAGTCAGGACAGACTTAACTATGGCTACACCTTC	CASSQDRLNYGYTF
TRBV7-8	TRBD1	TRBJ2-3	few	TGTGCCAGCAGCTTAGCGCTGGGACAGGGAACAGATACGCAGTATTTT	CASSLALGQGTDTQYF
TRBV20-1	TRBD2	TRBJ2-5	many	TGCAGTGAAGGGATAGCGGGGGAAGAGACCCAGTACTTC	CSEGIAGEETQYF
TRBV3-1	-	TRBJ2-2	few	TGTGCCAGCAGCTACCGGGACATATTGGCCATCAAGAACACCGGGGAGCTGTTTTTT	CASSYRDILAIKNTGELFF
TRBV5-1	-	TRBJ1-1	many	TGCGCCAGCAGCTTAAACCCAGGATTGATGAACACTGAAGCTTTCTTT	CASSLNPGLMNTEAFF
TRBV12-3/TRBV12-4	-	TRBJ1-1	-	TGTGCCAGCAATTTAGGGGCAGGGGATGCTTTCTTT	CASNLGAGDAFF